The next 21 T cell receptor beta chains were all read from a single sample in a study of cytomegalovirus exposure and HLA in healthy donors. Researchers ran the PCR with 60 Vbeta and 13 Jbeta primers. TCRdb keeps only in-frame clones here, not all; method: immunoSEQ multiplex PCR. The sample lists 100,000 to 150,000 clones, just under 80% seen once, with approximately 1.5% in the top ten. The source material was PBMCs. The receptor source for this set is a woman aged 18 to 35 in good health and CMV-seronegative.

V is TRBV30 and J is TRBJ2-5; possible D gene TRBD1, 6 bases. The J call may be mistaken, given a closer DNA end match to TRBJ2-7. This CDR3 is built from 14 residues. Germline values: CDR1 GTSNPN, CDR2 SVGIG (reference sequence). CDR3 sequence reads: CAWSTKTGRYEQYF. The CDR3 DNA follows: TGTGCCTGGAGTACCAAGACAGGCCGATACGAGCAGTACTTC.

V gene TRBV12-5 combines with J gene TRBJ1-1; no reliable D call. Deletions cut 3 bases from V and 5 bases from J, with 4 bases between. Germline CDR1 is LGHNT and CDR2 is FRNRAP. The CDR3 is 11 residues long. The CDR3 spells CASGLETEAFF. DNA for the CDR3: TGTGCTAGTGGTTTAGAGACTGAAGCTTTCTTT.

This rearrangement joins TRBV5-1 to TRBJ2-2; no clear D gene. Trimming took off 2 bases at V and 1 base at J, with 3 bases between the two ends. Germline values: CDR1 SGHRS, CDR2 YFSETQ. This CDR3 is 13 amino acids long. This CDR3 reads CASSFKNTGELFF. The CDR3 DNA sequence: TGCGCCAGCAGCTTTAAGAACACCGGGGAGCTGTTTTTT.

As to this clone: The junction departs from germline at one end; a sequencing error may be responsible. The chain combines TRBV4-1 with TRBJ2-1; 8 bases map to TRBD2. The CDR3 is made up of 17 amino acids. Germline V lookup: CDR1 MGHRA, CDR2 YSYEKL. The CDR3 DNA is TGCGTCAGCAGCACGATAGGAACTGGACTAGCAAGCAATGAGCAGTTCTTC. This codes for CVSSTIGTGLASNEQFF.

Here the CDR3 reads CASGRGSTDTQYF. The DNA of the CDR3 is TGTGCCAGCGGCAGGGGTAGCACAGATACGCAGTATTTT. The chain uses TRBV6-5 and TRBJ2-3, with D possibly being TRBD1 (6 bases). The CDR3 loop spans 13 amino acids. Trimming removed 8 bases at V and 0 bases at J, with 9 bases between. CDR1 is MNHEY, CDR2 SVGAGI, per germline.

The chain carries TRBV6-1 and TRBJ1-4, with D unresolved. Germline loops: CDR1 MNHNS, CDR2 SASEGT. The CDR3 contains 15 residues. Trimming pared 3 bases from V and 3 bases from J, leaving 11 bases between. CDR3 coding DNA: TGTGCCAGCAGTGACATAAGGAGCCCTAATGAAAAACTGTTTTTT. It encodes CASSDIRSPNEKLFF.

The rearrangement links TRBV27 to TRBJ2-2, with unresolved D. The CDR3 sequence is 13 residues long. Trimming took 8 bases from V and 4 from J, leaving 11 bases between them. Per the germline V gene, CDR1 is MNHEY and CDR2 is SMNVEV (reference sequence). CDR3 sequence reads: CASHITGTGELFF. CDR3 nucleotides: TGTGCCAGCCATATCACGGGCACCGGGGAGCTGTTTTTT.

J is TRBJ1-2 and V is TRBV14; D possibly corresponds to TRBD1 (6 bases). Germline assignment: CDR1 SGHDN and CDR2 FVKESK. The CDR3 loop spans 15 amino acids. Trimming removed 1 base from V and 8 bases from J, with 17 bases in between. The CDR3 bases are TGTGCCAGCAGCCAAGGGACAGCATCAGCGGAAGGCTACACCTTC. This gives the protein CASSQGTASAEGYTF.

The CDR3 DNA sequence: TGCGCCAGCAGCTCGATCGACTCAGCAGATACGCAGTATTTT. Its protein is CASSSIDSADTQYF. This sequence joins TRBV5-1 and TRBJ2-3; D remains ambiguous. The CDR3 loop spans 14 amino acids. Trimming took 3 bases from V and 4 from J, leaving 12 bases between them. CDR1 SGHRS and CDR2 YFSETQ come from the germline V gene.

The chain is built from TRBV9 and TRBJ1-1, with D perhaps TRBD1 (6 bases). The CDR3 totals 15 residues. Per the germline V gene, CDR1 is SGDLS and CDR2 is YYNGEE. Trimming took 4 bases from V and 1 from J, leaving 14 bases between them. The CDR3 reads CASSPTQGTNTEAFF. CDR3 DNA sequence: TGTGCCAGCAGCCCTACCCAGGGGACGAACACTGAAGCTTTCTTT. The entire variable domain, with the rest obtained from reference TRBV9 and TRBJ1-1, is as follows: DSGVTQTPKHLITATGQRVTLRCSPRSGDLSVYWYQQSLDQGLQFLIQYYNGEERAKGNILERFSAQQFPDLHSELNLSSLELGDSALYFCASSPTQGTNTEAFFGQGTRLTVV.

V and J are TRBV19 and TRBJ2-2; 9 nucleotides match TRBD2. The V and J ends lost 5 bases and 5 bases, in that order; junction bases with no gene match: 21. Germline CDR1 reads LNHDA; CDR2 reads SQIVND (reference sequence). This CDR3 is built from 20 residues. DNA for the CDR3: TGTGCCAGTAGTCGTCGCGGGACTAGCAATTACCCCGGCCTAACCGGGGAGCTGTTTTTT. Protein sequence: CASSRRGTSNYPGLTGELFF.

The chain couples TRBV6-5 to TRBJ2-5; D ambiguous. Judging by the DNA end, TRBJ2-7 fits better; the J call may be wrong. CDR3 length: 15 residues. CDR1 and CDR2 from the germline V gene are MNHEY and SVGAGI. The CDR3 bases are TGTGCCAGCAGTTACTCGAGGCAGAGAACCTACGAGCAGTACTTC. Its translation is CASSYSRQRTYEQYF.

The rearrangement links TRBV14 to TRBJ2-1, with 10 bases identical to TRBD2. Losses at the gene ends were 2 bases for V and 7 bases for J; bases not matched to a gene: 11. The CDR3 contains 17 residues. Germline V gene sequence: CDR1 SGHDN, CDR2 FVKESK. The DNA for the CDR3 is TGTGCCAGCAGCCAATTAAGCGGGAGGGCCTCCGGGAATGAGCAGTTCTTC. It translates to CASSQLSGRASGNEQFF.

The J gene is TRBJ2-3, the V gene TRBV18; 14 positions match TRBD2. The germline CDR1 and CDR2 sequences are KGHSH and LQKENI. The CDR3 length is 17 residues. Germline trimming cut 3 bases from V and 2 bases from J; bases unmatched to any gene: 4. The CDR3, as DNA: TGTGCCAGCTCACCGGGACTAGCGGGAGTTATCACAGATACGCAGTATTTT. The encoded protein is CASSPGLAGVITDTQYF.

This chain connects TRBV5-1 to TRBJ1-3, with a weak D call TRBD1 (5 bases). The germline V gene encodes CDR1 SGHRS and CDR2 YFSETQ. V was pared by 0 bases and J by 0 bases, with 10 bases between. This CDR3 spans 16 amino acids. CDR3 bases: TGCGCCAGCAGCTTGGCAGGGATCCGCTCTGGAAACACCATATATTTT. Translation: CASSLAGIRSGNTIYF.

This clone was observed a handful of times. This chain joins TRBV6-5 and TRBJ1-1, with D perhaps TRBD1 (5 bases). V dropped 2 bases and J dropped 0 bases, with 10 bases sitting between them. This CDR3 has 15 residues. The germline gives CDR1 MNHEY, CDR2 SVGAGI. The CDR3: CASSYGTRVNTEAFF. The CDR3 bases are TGTGCCAGCAGTTACGGAACCAGGGTGAACACTGAAGCTTTCTTT.

The genes are TRBV7-2 and TRBJ1-5; D uncertain. Per germline, CDR1 SGHTA and CDR2 FQGNSA. There are 15 residues in the CDR3. V was pared by 5 bases and J by 0 bases, with 11 bases between. CDR3: CASSPRLISNQPQHF. The CDR3 DNA reads TGTGCCAGCAGCCCCCGGTTGATTAGCAATCAGCCCCAGCATTTT.

The V gene is TRBV29-1, the J gene TRBJ2-1; D is unclear. Looked up from germline, CDR1 is SQVTM and CDR2 is ANQGSEA. CDR3 size: 11 residues. The V end was cut by 6 bases, the J end by 6 bases, with 9 bases between. The CDR3 DNA sequence: TGCAGCGTCGGAGTTCCCAATGAGCAGTTCTTC. Translation: CSVGVPNEQFF.

Only a few counts were recorded for this clone. This sequence joins TRBV15 and TRBJ1-2; 7 bases agree with TRBD1. The germline gives CDR1 LNHNV, CDR2 YYDKDF (reference sequence). The CDR3 extends over 14 amino acids. Losses at the gene ends were 1 base for V and 6 bases for J; bases not matched to a gene: 5. The CDR3 region is CATSRVGGGDGYTF. As DNA, the CDR3 is TGTGCCACCAGCAGAGTTGGAGGGGGCGATGGCTACACCTTC.

The chain is built from TRBV10-2 and TRBJ1-5; D is uncertain. Trimming left V 5 bases short and J 3 bases short, with 20 bases between. The CDR3 spans 17 residues. Germline V gene lookup returns CDR1 WSHSY and CDR2 SAAADI. The CDR3 loop reads CASSPPTIREPNQPQHF. The CDR3 DNA sequence: TGCGCCAGCAGTCCGCCTACAATCCGGGAACCCAATCAGCCCCAGCATTTT.

This clone showed up just a few times. The chain has TRBV6-1 and TRBJ2-5; the match to TRBD2 covers 12 bases. V trimming: 2 bases; J trimming: 5 bases; junction bases outside the gene matches: 3. Germline loops: CDR1 MNHNS, CDR2 SASEGT. This CDR3 contains 15 residues. This chain's CDR3 is CASSELAGGAETQYF. The CDR3 nucleotides are TGTGCCAGCAGTGAACTAGCGGGAGGGGCGGAGACCCAGTACTTC.